The rows below give T cell receptor beta chains drawn from one sample of a study of CD8 T cell repertoires and HIV-1 epitope variants. Profiling relied on immunoSEQ multiplex PCR, and the TCRdb table lists in-frame clones only, not all of them. The table includes some 100,000 clones, roughly four fifths detected once. The specimen was uncultured baseline CD8+ T cells from peripheral blood mononuclear cells (PBMCs). Every receptor here comes from a male donor with HIV. Each CDR3 is given with its conserved first and last residue. The D gene is left open where the match is weak. A row's size may be missing; if present it is once, few, many or a size class.

j_gene | v_gene | d_gene | abundance | CDR3aa | CDR3nt
TRBJ1-1 | TRBV29-1 | NA | NA | CSVAERTGYTEAFF | TGCAGCGTAGCTGAAAGAACAGGTTACACTGAAGCTTTCTTT
TRBJ2-3 | TRBV7-8 | NA | NA | CASSLGPTDTQYF | TGTGCCAGCAGCTTAGGCCCCACAGATACGCAGTATTTT
TRBJ1-2 | TRBV19 | TRBD1 | once | CASSIPVGQGFYGYTF | TGTGCCAGTAGTATTCCTGTCGGACAGGGTTTCTATGGCTACACCTTC
TRBJ1-1 | TRBV5-1 | TRBD1 | many | CASSLRQGDTEAFF | TGCGCCAGCAGCCTCAGACAGGGGGACACTGAAGCTTTCTTT
TRBJ2-3 | TRBV19 | NA | NA | CASNDGLDTQYF | TGTGCCAGTAATGATGGCCTAGATACGCAGTATTTT
TRBJ2-6 | TRBV30 | NA | NA | CAWSRQAVSGANVLTF | TGTGCCTGGAGTAGACAGGCTGTCTCTGGGGCCAACGTCCTGACTTTC
TRBJ1-3 | TRBV19 | NA | NA | CASNVRDSGNTIYF | TGTGCCAGTAACGTACGAGACTCTGGAAACACCATATATTTT
TRBJ2-3 | TRBV5-1 | NA | NA | CASSSGPRDSTQYF | TGCGCCAGCAGCTCGGGACCCCGCGACAGTACGCAGTATTTT
TRBJ1-1 | TRBV15 | NA | NA | CATSRDKRLGTEAFF | TGTGCCACCAGCAGAGATAAAAGGTTGGGCACTGAAGCTTTCTTT
TRBJ2-5 | TRBV28 | TRBD2 | NA | CASSRLAGEETQYF | TGTGCCAGCAGTCGACTAGCGGGAGAGGAGACCCAGTACTTC